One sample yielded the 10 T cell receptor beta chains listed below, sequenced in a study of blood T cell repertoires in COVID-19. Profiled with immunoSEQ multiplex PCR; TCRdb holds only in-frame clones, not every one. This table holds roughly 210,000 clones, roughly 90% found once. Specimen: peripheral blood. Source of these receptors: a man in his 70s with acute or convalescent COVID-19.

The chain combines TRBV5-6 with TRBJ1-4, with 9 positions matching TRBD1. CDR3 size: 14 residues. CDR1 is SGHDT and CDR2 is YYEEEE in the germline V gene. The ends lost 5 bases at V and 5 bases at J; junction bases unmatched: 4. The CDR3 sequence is CASRRTGENEKLFF. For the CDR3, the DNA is TGTGCCAGCAGACGGACAGGGGAAAATGAAAAACTGTTTTTT.

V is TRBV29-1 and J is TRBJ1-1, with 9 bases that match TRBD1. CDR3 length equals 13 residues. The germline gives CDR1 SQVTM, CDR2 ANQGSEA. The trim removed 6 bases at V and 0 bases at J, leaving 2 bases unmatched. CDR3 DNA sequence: TGCAGCGTCTGGACAGGGGTGAACACTGAAGCTTTCTTT. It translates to CSVWTGVNTEAFF.

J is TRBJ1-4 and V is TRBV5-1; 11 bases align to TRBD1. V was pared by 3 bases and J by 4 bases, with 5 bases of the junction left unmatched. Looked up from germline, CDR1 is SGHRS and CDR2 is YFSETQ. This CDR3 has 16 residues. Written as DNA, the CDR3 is TGCGCCAGCAGCTCCGGGACAGGGGGATTTAATGAAAAACTGTTTTTT. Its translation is CASSSGTGGFNEKLFF. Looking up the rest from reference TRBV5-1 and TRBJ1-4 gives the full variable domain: KAGVTQTPRYLIKTRGQQVTLSCSPISGHRSVSWYQQTPGQGLQFLFEYFSETQRNKGNFPGRFSGRQFSNSRSEMNVSTLELGDSALYLCASSSGTGGFNEKLFFGSGTQLSVL.

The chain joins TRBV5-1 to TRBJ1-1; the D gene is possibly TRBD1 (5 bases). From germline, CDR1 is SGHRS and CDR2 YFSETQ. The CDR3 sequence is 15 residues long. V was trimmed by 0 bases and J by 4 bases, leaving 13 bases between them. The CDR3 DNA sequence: TGCGCCAGCAGCTTGGGGCAGGGATCCGGCACTGAAGCTTTCTTT. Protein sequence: CASSLGQGSGTEAFF.

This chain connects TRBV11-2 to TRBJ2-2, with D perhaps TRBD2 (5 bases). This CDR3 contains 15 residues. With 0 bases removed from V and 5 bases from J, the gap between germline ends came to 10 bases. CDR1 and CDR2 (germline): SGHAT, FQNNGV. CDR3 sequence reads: CASSLDSSGTGELFF. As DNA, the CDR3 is TGTGCCAGCAGCTTAGATTCATCGGGGACCGGGGAGCTGTTTTTT.

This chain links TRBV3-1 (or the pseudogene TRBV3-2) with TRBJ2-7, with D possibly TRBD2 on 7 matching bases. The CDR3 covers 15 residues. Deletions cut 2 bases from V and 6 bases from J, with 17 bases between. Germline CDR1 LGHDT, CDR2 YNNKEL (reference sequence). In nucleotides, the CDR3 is TGTGCCAGCAGCCAACGAAGGCAGGGGAGGGTCGAGCAGTACTTC. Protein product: CASSQRRQGRVEQYF.

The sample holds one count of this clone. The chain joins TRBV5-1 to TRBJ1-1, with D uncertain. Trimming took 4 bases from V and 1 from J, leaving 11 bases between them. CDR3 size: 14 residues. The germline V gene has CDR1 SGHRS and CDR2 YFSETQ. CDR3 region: CASSLQLSNTEAFF. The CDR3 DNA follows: TGCGCCAGCAGCCTACAGCTATCGAACACTGAAGCTTTCTTT.

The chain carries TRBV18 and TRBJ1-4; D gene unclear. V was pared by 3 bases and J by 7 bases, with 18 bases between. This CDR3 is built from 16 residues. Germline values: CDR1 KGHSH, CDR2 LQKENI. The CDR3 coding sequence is TGTGCCAGCTCACCGGTCGCGAACCTCGGGAGTGAAAAACTGTTTTTT. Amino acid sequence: CASSPVANLGSEKLFF.

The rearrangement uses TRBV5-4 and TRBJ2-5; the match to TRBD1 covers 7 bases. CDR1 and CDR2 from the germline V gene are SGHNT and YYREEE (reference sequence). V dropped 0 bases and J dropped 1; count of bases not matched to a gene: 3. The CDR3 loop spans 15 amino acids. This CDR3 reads CASSLGDRTQETQYF. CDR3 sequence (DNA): TGTGCCAGCAGCTTGGGGGACAGAACCCAAGAGACCCAGTACTTC. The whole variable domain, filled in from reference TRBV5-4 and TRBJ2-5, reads ETGVTQSPTHLIKTRGQQVTLRCSSQSGHNTVSWYQQALGQGPQFIFQYYREEENGRGNFPPRFSGLQFPNYSSELNVNALELDDSALYLCASSLGDRTQETQYFGPGTRLLVL.

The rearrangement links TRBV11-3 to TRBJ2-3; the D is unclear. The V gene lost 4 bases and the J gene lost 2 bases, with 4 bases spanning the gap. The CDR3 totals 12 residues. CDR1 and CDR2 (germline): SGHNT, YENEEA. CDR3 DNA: TGTGCCAGCAGCTATAACACAGATACGCAGTATTTT. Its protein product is CASSYNTDTQYF.